The 12 T cell receptor beta chains below come from one sample, sequenced in a study of human T cells and chemical hapten exposure. Specified time point: pre-sensitization, week 0. Stated treatment: therapeutic diphenylcyclopropenone sensitization with weekly scalp DPC. TCRdb called the RACE reads again in MiXCR, with one record for every CDR3 protein. Of about 80,000 distinct CDR3 sequences in the sample, about 15% were seen once. This material consisted of whole blood, taken in connection with sensitization to the hapten diphenylcyclopropenone (DPC). The receptors shown here come from a woman aged 50 to 65 with alopecia areata. Some clones in this sample may be carry-over from other donors' samples.

This chain joins TRBV29-1 and TRBJ2-3; TRBD2 aligns across 9 bases. Per germline, CDR1 SQVTM and CDR2 ANQGSEA. This CDR3 has 15 residues. V lost 7 bases, J lost 8 bases, and 16 bases stayed unmatched. DNA of the CDR3: TGCAGCGACGCCGCCGCGGTAGCGGGAGTGGTTACGCAGTATTTT. It specifies CSDAAAVAGVVTQYF.

This clonotype was seen a few times. The rearrangement joins TRBV29-1 to TRBJ2-4; weak D call: TRBD1 (5 bases). V lost 0 bases and J 6 bases, leaving 12 bases between the germline ends. CDR3 length: 14 amino acids. Germline CDR1 SQVTM, CDR2 ANQGSEA. CDR3 DNA: TGCAGCGTTGAAGACAGGGCGGAAGGAAACATTCAGTACTTC. Its protein product is CSVEDRAEGNIQYF. Full variable domain (remainder filled in from reference TRBV29-1 and TRBJ2-4): SAVISQKPSRDICQRGTSLTIQCQVDSQVTMMFWYRQQPGQSLTLIATANQGSEATYESGFVIDKFPISRPNLTFSTLTVSNMSPEDSSIYLCSVEDRAEGNIQYFGAGTRLSVL.

DNA of the CDR3: TGCAGTGCTAGCGAGGGGTTCGATGAGCAGTTCTTC. This gives the protein CSASEGFDEQFF. The chain couples TRBV20-1 to TRBJ2-1; the D call may be TRBD1 or TRBD2 (5 bases each). V was cut by 3 bases and J by 8 bases, with 11 bases left in between. Germline-derived CDR1 and CDR2 are DFQATT and SNEGSKA (reference sequence). The CDR3 consists of 12 residues.

The chain carries TRBV18 and TRBJ2-1, with 10 nucleotides matching TRBD2. V lost 0 bases to trimming and J lost 6 bases; unmatched junction nucleotides: 5. The CDR3 contains 16 residues. Germline CDR1 reads KGHSH; CDR2 reads LQKENI. CDR3 DNA: TGTGCCAGCTCACCACCGTCAAGCGGGAGGGGCAATGAGCAGTTCTTC. This encodes CASSPPSSGRGNEQFF.

This clonotype was counted at least ten times. This chain connects TRBV2 to TRBJ2-1; no reliable D call. The CDR3 totals 13 residues. The ends were cut back, 7 bases at V and 6 bases at J, with 13 bases in the middle. Per the germline V gene, CDR1 is SNHLY and CDR2 is FYNNEI. The CDR3 region is CASTTGPPNEQFF. The CDR3 DNA sequence: TGTGCCAGCACGACCGGACCCCCCAATGAGCAGTTCTTC.

The gene calls are TRBV19 and TRBJ2-1, with TRBD2 matching 8 bases. The J segment lost 8 bases and the V segment lost 3 bases, leaving 6 bases of the junction unmatched. The CDR3 has 14 residues. Germline lookup yields CDR1 LNHDA and CDR2 SQIVND (reference sequence). The CDR3 region has the DNA TGTGCCAGTAGTATTGGGACTAGATACGATGAGCAGTTCTTC. It is translated as CASSIGTRYDEQFF. Filled out from reference TRBV19 and TRBJ2-1, the complete variable domain reads DGGITQSPKYLFRKEGQNVTLSCEQNLNHDAMYWYRQDPGQGLRLIYYSQIVNDFQKGDIAEGYSVSREKKESFPLTVTSAQKNPTAFYLCASSIGTRYDEQFFGPGTRLTVL.

The table lists this clonotype with many counts. The V call is TRBV7-2, the J call TRBJ1-2; unclear D gene. This CDR3 region has 15 residues. Trimming left V 5 bases short and J 2 bases short, with 15 bases between. Germline assignment: CDR1 SGHTA and CDR2 FQGNSA. CDR3 bases: TGTGCCAGCAGCCAAAGCCGGAGCGCCAACTATGGCTACACCTTC. As protein: CASSQSRSANYGYTF. The entire variable domain, with the rest obtained from reference TRBV7-2 and TRBJ1-2, is as follows: GAGVSQSPSNKVTEKGKDVELRCDPISGHTALYWYRQSLGQGLEFLIYFQGNSAPDKSGLPSDRFSAERTGGSVSTLTIQRTQQEDSAVYLCASSQSRSANYGYTFGSGTRLTVV.

This clonotype was found a few times. The chain employs TRBV9 and TRBJ1-2, with D possibly being TRBD1 (5 bases). This CDR3 has 15 amino acids. V lost 0 bases and J 4 bases, leaving 13 bases between the germline ends. Germline V gene data show CDR1 as SGDLS and CDR2 as YYNGEE. CDR3 residues: CASSVAIGAVYGYTF. CDR3 in DNA: TGTGCCAGCAGCGTAGCTATAGGGGCCGTCTATGGCTACACCTTC.

The table lists this clonotype with a few counts. This rearrangement joins TRBV5-1 to TRBJ2-7; D unclear. Germline-derived CDR1 and CDR2 are SGHRS and YFSETQ. This CDR3 is built from 14 residues. V dropped 4 bases and J dropped 6 bases, with 17 bases sitting between them. The CDR3 loop is CASSPQLGRREQYF. CDR3 nucleotide sequence: TGCGCCAGCAGCCCTCAGTTGGGCCGACGCGAGCAGTACTTC.

This clonotype showed up just a few times. This rearrangement joins TRBV6-2 or TRBV6-3 to TRBJ1-6, with D maybe TRBD1 (6 bases). The V end was cut by 6 bases, the J end by 8 bases, with 11 bases between. The V gene's germline CDR1 is MNHEY and CDR2 SVGEGT. This CDR3 is built from 13 residues. The chain's CDR3 is CASSAYRDSPLHF. CDR3 sequence (DNA): TGTGCCAGCAGCGCCTACAGGGATTCACCCCTCCACTTT.

There are a few counts of this clonotype. CDR3 region: CASSFFAGSYNEQFF. Here the CDR3 DNA reads TGTGCCAGCAGCTTCTTCGCGGGATCCTACAATGAGCAGTTCTTC. The chain has TRBV7-6 and TRBJ2-1, with a weak D call TRBD2 (6 bases). Germline-derived CDR1 and CDR2 are SGHVS and FNYEAQ. With 3 bases removed from V and 1 base from J, the gap between germline ends came to 10 bases. The CDR3 consists of 15 residues. The variable domain in full, with the rest retrieved from reference TRBV7-6 and TRBJ2-1, is GAGVSQSPRYKVTKRGQDVALRCDPISGHVSLYWYRQALGQGPEFLTYFNYEAQQDKSGLPNDRFSAERPEGSISTLTIQRTEQRDSAMYRCASSFFAGSYNEQFFGPGTRLTVL.

This clonotype was detected ten times or more. The V and J genes are TRBV6-6 and TRBJ1-2; a possible D gene is TRBD1 (5 bases). The CDR3 runs to 12 residues. CDR1 is MNHNY and CDR2 is SVGAGI in the germline V gene (reference sequence). Trimming took 11 bases from V and 2 from J, leaving 12 bases between them. The CDR3 is CAVQAGNYGYTF. The CDR3 DNA reads as TGTGCCGTTCAAGCAGGGAACTATGGCTACACCTTC.